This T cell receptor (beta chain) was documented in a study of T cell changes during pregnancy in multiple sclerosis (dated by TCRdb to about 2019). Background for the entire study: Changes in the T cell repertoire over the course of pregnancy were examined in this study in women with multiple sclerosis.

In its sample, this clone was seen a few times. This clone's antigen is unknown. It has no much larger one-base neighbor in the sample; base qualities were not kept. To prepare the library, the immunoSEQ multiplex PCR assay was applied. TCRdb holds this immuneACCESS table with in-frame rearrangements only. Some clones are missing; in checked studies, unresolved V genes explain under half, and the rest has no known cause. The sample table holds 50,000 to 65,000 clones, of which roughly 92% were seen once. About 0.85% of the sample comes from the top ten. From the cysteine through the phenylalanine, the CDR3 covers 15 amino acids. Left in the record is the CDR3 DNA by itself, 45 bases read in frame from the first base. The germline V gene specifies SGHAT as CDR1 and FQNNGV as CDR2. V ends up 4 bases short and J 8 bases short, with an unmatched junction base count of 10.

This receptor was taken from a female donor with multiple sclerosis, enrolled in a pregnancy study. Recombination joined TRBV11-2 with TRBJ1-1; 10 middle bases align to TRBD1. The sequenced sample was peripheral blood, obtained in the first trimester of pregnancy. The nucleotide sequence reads TGTGCCAGCAGCTCATGGGACAGGGGTGGTCGCGAAGCTTTCTTT. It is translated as CASSSWDRGGREAFF.